The rows below give T cell receptor beta chains drawn from one sample of a study of control samples from healthy donors and cancer patients. Some clones are missing from TCRdb's copy, which holds only in-frame ones; the method was immunoSEQ multiplex PCR. The sample lists around 200,000 clones, just under 95% seen once, with roughly 1.6% in the top ten. The specimen was blood. The receptor set was obtained from a man aged 18-30 years in good health. The CDR3 runs from the conserved cysteine through the conserved F or W.

v_gene	j_gene	CDR3aa
TRBV27	TRBJ2-7	CASWRDRGSYEQYF
TRBV6-5	TRBJ2-7	CASSWTGGSYEQYF
TRBV5-1	TRBJ2-1	CASSLSQSYNEQFF
TRBV5-1	TRBJ2-5	CASSKRGSDQETQYF
TRBV3-1/TRBV3-2	TRBJ1-1	CASSQAGGGSEAFF
TRBV6-1	TRBJ1-1	CASSELGYRAFF
TRBV6-1	TRBJ1-5	CASSEDNQPQHF
TRBV5-1	TRBJ2-4	CASSLGQSKNIQYF
TRBV3-1/TRBV3-2	TRBJ1-3	CASSPGRDSGNTIYF
TRBV5-1	TRBJ1-2	CASSLGTGGNNYGYTF
TRBV18	TRBJ2-2	CASRAAEQANTGELFF
TRBV6-2/TRBV6-3	TRBJ1-1	CASSHTGGRGTEAFF
TRBV19	TRBJ1-2	CASSRSGQLFYGYTF
TRBV9	TRBJ1-3	CASSVGSRLGFPSGNTIYF
TRBV10-3	TRBJ1-5	CAISESVDSNQPQHF
TRBV7-8	TRBJ2-1	CASSPRQGRQFF
TRBV12-5	TRBJ2-7	CASGFENYEQYF
TRBV3-1/TRBV3-2	TRBJ2-1	CASSRSSSGWFF
TRBV5-1	TRBJ1-1	CASYGQGNTEAFF
TRBV5-1	TRBJ2-2	CASELGRGNTGELFF
TRBV2	TRBJ2-7	CASSRSDRGYEQYF
TRBV5-1	TRBJ2-1	CASRTAIEQFF
TRBV7-8	TRBJ1-6	CASSSSKRLGSSYNSPLHF
TRBV3-1/TRBV3-2	TRBJ1-3	CASSRQSVSGNTIYF
TRBV30	TRBJ1-4	CAWSALSGPAEKLFF
TRBV5-1	TRBJ2-5	CASSFDRETQYF
TRBV5-1	TRBJ1-4	CASSYRGTANEKLFF
TRBV5-1	TRBJ1-6	CASSSLGGAGNSPLHF
TRBV9	TRBJ1-6	CASSVDQGRYNSPLHF
TRBV2	TRBJ2-3	CASGMTGGLGDTQYF
TRBV3-1/TRBV3-2	TRBJ2-7	CASSKQGDEQYF
TRBV5-4	TRBJ1-2	CASSPDRGYGYTF
TRBV24-1	TRBJ2-3	CATSDTGRKSTDTQYF
TRBV6-1	TRBJ1-5	CASSESNSNQPQHF
TRBV7-9	TRBJ1-5	CASSIVSSREGVHQPQHF
TRBV3-1/TRBV3-2	TRBJ1-2	CASSHGQLGHYGYTF
TRBV19	TRBJ2-5	CASSTTGRGETQYF
TRBV6-1	TRBJ1-2	CASSEDAGSGGYTF
TRBV18	TRBJ2-7	CASSTGQGGAYEQYF
TRBV6-1	TRBJ1-5	CASSGLGQAYSNQPQHF
TRBV19	TRBJ2-7	CASSWGQEDQKYF
TRBV6-1	TRBJ1-4	CASSEHITGYDEKLFF
TRBV7-9	TRBJ2-3	CASSSRSGGNTDTQYF
TRBV19	TRBJ1-1	CASNGRINTEAFF
TRBV7-2	TRBJ2-1	CASRSPRTGSSSYNEQFF
TRBV9	TRBJ2-3	CASSPRGGLGTDTQYF
TRBV5-5	TRBJ2-3	CASSLTAGVDTQYF
TRBV24-1	TRBJ2-1	CATSDPGQDGTEQFF
TRBV18	TRBJ1-1	CASSPPPGRAPEAFF
TRBV11-2	TRBJ2-1	CASSLVRGSYNEQFF
TRBV14	TRBJ2-1	CASSQTTGGRQFF
TRBV18	TRBJ1-2	CASLLRGEDYGYTF
TRBV6-5	TRBJ2-7	CASRRDRAIAYEQYF